Below are 22 T cell receptor beta chains sequenced from a single sample in a study of beta chain features in type 1 diabetes. Investigators reverse transcribed all isolated RNA, so they sequenced expressed TCRB transcripts. Assay: immunoSEQ multiplex PCR; the TCRdb copy retains only in-frame clones and omits some. The data contain a few hundred thousand clones, 20% of them singletons. Sequences were obtained from naive CD4+ T cells from blood. Receptors originate from a woman between 18 and 30 years old in good health.

The sample holds a few counts of this clone. The V gene is TRBV7-6, the J gene TRBJ2-7, with TRBD2 as a possible D gene (6 bases). The V end lost 4 bases, the J end lost 0 bases, and 13 bases lay between the germline ends. Germline values: CDR1 SGHVS, CDR2 FNYEAQ. The CDR3 runs 15 residues. CDR3 bases: TGTGCCAGCAGCTATAGCGGCCACTTCTCCTACGAGCAGTACTTC. It yields the protein CASSYSGHFSYEQYF.

The table lists this clone with a few counts. The chain employs TRBV11-2 and TRBJ2-5; 10 bases map to TRBD1. The V and J ends lost 5 bases and 7 bases, in that order; junction bases with no gene match: 13. The CDR3 loop spans 16 amino acids. Germline CDR1 SGHAT, CDR2 FQNNGV. The CDR3 sequence: CASSPLAGQGPGTQYF. CDR3 in DNA: TGTGCCAGCAGCCCCCTCGCGGGACAGGGGCCAGGGACCCAGTACTTC.

This clone appeared a few times. The sample holds other DNA sequences that translate to the same CDR3. This chain joins TRBV29-1 and TRBJ1-1; no definite D call. CDR3 length equals 11 residues. Trimming removed 4 bases from V and 2 bases from J, with 5 bases in between. The germline V gene has CDR1 SQVTM and CDR2 ANQGSEA. The CDR3 DNA sequence: TGCAGCGTTGGAACAAACACTGAAGCTTTCTTT. Translating it yields CSVGTNTEAFF.

The chain recombines TRBV10-2 with TRBJ1-1; D call uncertain. Germline V gene data show CDR1 as WSHSY and CDR2 as SAAADI. With 0 bases removed from V and 5 bases from J, the gap between germline ends came to 13 bases. This CDR3 is 15 amino acids long. The DNA for the CDR3 is TGCGCCAGCAGTGAGTCGCGGGTCGACGGGACTGAAGCTTTCTTT. Amino acids: CASSESRVDGTEAFF.

The genes are TRBV18 and TRBJ1-3; D gene unclear. The germline V gene encodes CDR1 KGHSH and CDR2 LQKENI. The CDR3 contains 17 residues. Trimming cost V 3 bases and J 0 bases, with 15 bases left between them. The CDR3 loop is CASSPYMGGFSGNTIYF. CDR3 coding DNA: TGTGCCAGCTCACCCTATATGGGAGGTTTCTCTGGAAACACCATATATTTT.

This clone was detected a few times. The chain employs TRBV4-1 and TRBJ1-2; a possible D gene is TRBD1 (5 bases). Germline V gene sequence: CDR1 MGHRA, CDR2 YSYEKL. CDR3 length: 16 residues. V dropped 1 base and J dropped 2 bases, with 14 bases sitting between them. The CDR3 is CASSQGGTRVNYGYTF. The CDR3, as DNA: TGCGCCAGCAGCCAAGGTGGGACTAGGGTAAACTATGGCTACACCTTC.

This clone has just a few counts. The rearrangement links TRBV7-8 to TRBJ2-6; TRBD1 might be the D (5 bases). Trimming took 7 bases from V and 0 from J, leaving 16 bases between them. CDR3 length equals 17 residues. The germline gives CDR1 SGHVS, CDR2 FQNEAQ. CDR3 protein: CASNLKGLDSGANVLTF. In DNA form, the CDR3 reads TGTGCCAGCAACTTGAAGGGGTTGGACTCTGGGGCCAACGTCCTGACTTTC.

The chain combines TRBV13 with TRBJ1-6; TRBD1 agrees at 7 bases. V trimming: 7 bases; J trimming: 10 bases; junction bases outside the gene matches: 13. Germline assignment: CDR1 PRHDT and CDR2 FYEKMQ (reference sequence). The CDR3 consists of 15 residues. CDR3 protein: CASTRGPGGGSPLHF. The CDR3, as DNA: TGTGCCAGCACCCGGGGCCCAGGGGGAGGCTCACCCCTCCACTTT.

This clone turned up a few times. J is TRBJ2-7 and V is TRBV6-1; possible D gene TRBD2, 6 bases. The V gene's germline CDR1 is MNHNS and CDR2 SASEGT. Trimming removed 7 bases from V and 3 bases from J, with 16 bases in between. There are 14 residues in the CDR3. The CDR3 is CASIGSGTYYEQYF. The DNA of the CDR3 is TGTGCCAGCATTGGTAGCGGAACCTACTACGAGCAGTACTTC.

The rearrangement joins TRBV30 to TRBJ2-5; D call uncertain. Trimming stripped 6 bases from V and 4 bases from J, with 9 bases between. Germline CDR1 is GTSNPN and CDR2 is SVGIG (reference sequence). This CDR3 region has 11 residues. The CDR3, as DNA: TGTGCCTGTTTTGCGAGAGAGACCCAGTACTTC. Translating gives CACFARETQYF.

The genes are TRBV5-1 and TRBJ2-7; a possible D gene is TRBD1 (7 bases). V gave up 4 bases and J gave up 6 bases, with 14 bases separating them. Germline loops: CDR1 SGHRS, CDR2 YFSETQ. The CDR3 runs to 13 residues. CDR3: CASSVQGGGEQYF. DNA for the CDR3: TGCGCCAGCAGCGTCCAGGGGGGAGGCGAGCAGTACTTC.

This clone has more than one count but fewer than ten. V and J are TRBV5-1 and TRBJ2-1, with 9 bases lining up with TRBD2. The V and J ends lost 4 bases and 3 bases, in that order; junction bases with no gene match: 5. Germline V gene lookup returns CDR1 SGHRS and CDR2 YFSETQ. The CDR3 consists of 15 residues. CDR3 amino acids: CASSPGLAVYNEQFF. In DNA, the CDR3 is TGCGCCAGCAGCCCGGGACTAGCTGTCTACAATGAGCAGTTCTTC.

The chain couples TRBV9 to TRBJ2-1; 11 bases are a match to TRBD2. CDR1 SGDLS and CDR2 YYNGEE come from the germline V gene. The V gene end was trimmed by 5 bases and the J gene end by 4 bases; junction bases not matched to a gene: 8. The CDR3 spans 16 residues. CDR3 nucleotide sequence: TGTGCCAGCAGTGACACTAGCGGGGGCGGGTACAATGAGCAGTTCTTC. Protein sequence: CASSDTSGGGYNEQFF. The variable domain in full, completed from reference TRBV9 and TRBJ2-1, reads DSGVTQTPKHLITATGQRVTLRCSPRSGDLSVYWYQQSLDQGLQFLIQYYNGEERAKGNILERFSAQQFPDLHSELNLSSLELGDSALYFCASSDTSGGGYNEQFFGPGTRLTVL.

This clone was seen more than once but under ten times. This chain links TRBV7-9 with TRBJ2-1, with D possibly TRBD2 on 5 matching bases. Trimming pared 3 bases from V and 10 bases from J, leaving 10 bases between. The CDR3 contains 12 residues. CDR1 and CDR2 (germline): SEHNR, FQNEAQ (reference sequence). This CDR3 reads CASSFRDHEQFF. In DNA form, the CDR3 reads TGTGCCAGCAGCTTTCGGGATCACGAGCAGTTCTTC.

This clone has only a few counts. The chain links TRBV29-1 to TRBJ2-3; 12 nucleotides line up with TRBD2. J gave up 0 bases and V 6 bases, and 13 bases lay outside the gene matches. Germline loops: CDR1 SQVTM, CDR2 ANQGSEA. The CDR3 is 18 amino acids. The CDR3 loop is CSVTLLAGGLSSTDTQYF. In nucleotides, the CDR3 is TGCAGCGTCACCCTTCTAGCGGGAGGGCTTTCTAGCACAGATACGCAGTATTTT.

This clone came up a few times. This chain uses TRBV15 with TRBJ1-3; D unresolved. Germline lookup yields CDR1 LNHNV and CDR2 YYDKDF (reference sequence). V was clipped by 2 bases and J by 0 bases, with 5 bases between them. The CDR3 contains 14 residues. Here the CDR3 reads CATSRPVSGNTIYF. Written as DNA, the CDR3 is TGTGCCACCAGCAGACCGGTCTCTGGAAACACCATATATTTT.

This clone was recorded a few times. The chain couples TRBV7-6 to TRBJ1-1, with D tentatively TRBD1 (5 bases). Germline V gene lookup returns CDR1 SGHVS and CDR2 FNYEAQ. This CDR3 region has 13 residues. V dropped 5 bases and J dropped 5 bases, with 12 bases sitting between them. CDR3 residues: CASSATVETEAFF. The CDR3 region has the DNA TGTGCCAGCAGCGCGACAGTGGAGACTGAAGCTTTCTTT.

The chain is built from TRBV9 and TRBJ2-3, with 9 bases aligning to TRBD2. J lost 4 bases, V lost 4 bases, and 10 bases had no gene match. Germline CDR1 SGDLS, CDR2 YYNGEE. The CDR3 sequence is 16 residues long. CDR3 in DNA: TGTGCCAGCAGCAAACCGGGACTAGCTCGGTCAGATACGCAGTATTTT. Its translation: CASSKPGLARSDTQYF.

About this clone: The sample carries other DNA sequences with the same CDR3. The rearrangement links TRBV30 to TRBJ2-7; no clear D gene. There are 11 residues in the CDR3. Germline CDR1 GTSNPN, CDR2 SVGIG (reference sequence). V was clipped by 2 bases and J by 3 bases, with 5 bases between them. This chain's CDR3 is CAWSTSYEQYF. CDR3 nucleotides: TGTGCCTGGAGTACGAGCTACGAGCAGTACTTC. The full variable domain, completed using reference TRBV30 and TRBJ2-7, is SQTIHQWPATLVQPVGSPLSLECTVEGTSNPNLYWYRQAAGRGLQLLFYSVGIGQISSEVPQNLSASRPQDRQFILSSKKLLLSDSGFYLCAWSTSYEQYFGPGTRLTVT.

Here the CDR3 reads CSVFQDREGTEAFF. The CDR3 DNA reads as TGCAGCGTGTTCCAGGACAGGGAAGGGACTGAAGCTTTCTTT. The rearrangement uses TRBV29-1 and TRBJ1-1, with 8 positions matching TRBD1. The V gene's germline CDR1 is SQVTM and CDR2 ANQGSEA. V trimming: 6 bases; J trimming: 5 bases; junction bases outside the gene matches: 11. CDR3 length equals 14 residues.

This clone was counted only a few times. The chain uses TRBV5-1 and TRBJ2-5, with D possibly being TRBD2 (5 bases). Germline V gene sequence: CDR1 SGHRS, CDR2 YFSETQ. V was trimmed by 4 bases and J by 3 bases, leaving 16 bases between them. The CDR3 has 15 amino acids. In nucleotides, the CDR3 is TGCGCCAGCAGCCTAGGACTCTCGGCTGAAGAGACCCAGTACTTC. The encoded protein is CASSLGLSAEETQYF.

The V call is TRBV30, the J call TRBJ1-4; D possibly corresponds to TRBD1 (6 bases). Trimming removed 1 base at V and 8 bases at J, with 17 bases between. The CDR3 consists of 15 residues. From germline, CDR1 is GTSNPN and CDR2 SVGIG (reference sequence). As DNA, the CDR3 is TGTGCCTGGAGTGGACCACAGGGATTGGGGGAAAAACTGTTTTTT. Translated, it gives CAWSGPQGLGEKLFF. The full variable domain, with the rest looked up from reference TRBV30 and TRBJ1-4, is SQTIHQWPATLVQPVGSPLSLECTVEGTSNPNLYWYRQAAGRGLQLLFYSVGIGQISSEVPQNLSASRPQDRQFILSSKKLLLSDSGFYLCAWSGPQGLGEKLFFGSGTQLSVL.